This T cell receptor (beta chain) was sequenced during a study of blood T cells in healthy people across ages. Study conclusions and caveats: Long-lived donors exceeded aged donors in naive CD4+ cells and diversity.

The length of the CDR3 is 15 residues. Germline CDR1 and CDR2: MGHDK and SYGVNS. The V and J ends lost 1 base and 5 bases respectively, with 11 bases between them. PCR was performed a second time for roughly 7 to 11 cycles using a sample-barcoded 5' primer and a J-beta primer mix. A single record per CDR3 protein comes from TCRdb applying MiXCR to the 5' RACE reads. The table has 650,000 to 1,000,000 distinct CDR3 sequences, under 40% seen once; the top ten hold 13%. For this clonotype: Antigen specificity is unknown.

Per sample, extraction of total RNA gave at least 5 micrograms in every case. The clonotype was recovered from a man younger than 30 in good health. The chain employs TRBV25-1 and TRBJ1-4; maybe TRBD1 (6 bases). What was sequenced was blood. This CDR3 reads CASSESGGRNEKLFF. The CDR3 region has the DNA TGTGCCAGCAGTGAATCTGGGGGCAGGAATGAAAAACTGTTTTTT.